This T cell receptor beta chain was profiled in a study of neurological immune-mediated disorders. Broader study findings: Because no CDR3 amino acid sequences were shared across subjects by expanded clones, private repertoires were suggested in all groups. The greatest TCR clonal expansion occurred in HTLV-1-associated myelopathy and the least in multiple sclerosis, which fell below healthy controls.

The time point denotes: longitudinal time-point 2. From 2 million PBMCs stored at -80 C, the unsorted libraries were generated. There are 13 residues in the CDR3. Germline CDR1 reads SNHLY; CDR2 reads FYNNEI. The V end lost 2 bases, the J end lost 6 bases, and 7 bases lay between the germline ends. The cDNA was generated through 5'RACE incorporating 10-nucleotide random UMIs. Each CDR3 protein gets one entry after TCRdb re-called the 5' RACE reads with MiXCR. The sample lists over 55,000 distinct CDR3 sequences, roughly 9.8% occurring once. There are many counts of this clonotype. What it binds is unknown.

The receptor was derived from a man aged 25-45 years in good health. Sample: PBMCs. This rearrangement joins TRBV2 to TRBJ2-2; D unresolved. The CDR3 sequence: CASSELGSGELFF. The CDR3 region has the DNA TGTGCCAGCAGTGAACTGGGATCCGGGGAGCTGTTTTTT. Full variable domain (missing parts from reference TRBV2 and TRBJ2-2): EPEVTQTPSHQVTQMGQEVILRCVPISNHLYFYWYRQILGQKVEFLVSFYNNEISEKSEIFDDQFSVERPDGSNFTLKIRSTKLEDSAMYFCASSELGSGELFFGEGSRLTVL.